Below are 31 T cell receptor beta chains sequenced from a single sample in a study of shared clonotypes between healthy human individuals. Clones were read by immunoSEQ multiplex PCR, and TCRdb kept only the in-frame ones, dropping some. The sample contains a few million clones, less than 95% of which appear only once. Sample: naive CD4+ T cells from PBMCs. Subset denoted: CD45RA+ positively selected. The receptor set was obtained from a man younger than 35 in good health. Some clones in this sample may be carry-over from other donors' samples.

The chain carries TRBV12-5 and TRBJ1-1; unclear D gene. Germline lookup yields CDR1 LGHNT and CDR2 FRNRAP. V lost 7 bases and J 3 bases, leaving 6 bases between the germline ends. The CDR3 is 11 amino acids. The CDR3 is CASVYHTEAFF. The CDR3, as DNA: TGTGCTAGTGTCTACCACACTGAAGCTTTCTTT.

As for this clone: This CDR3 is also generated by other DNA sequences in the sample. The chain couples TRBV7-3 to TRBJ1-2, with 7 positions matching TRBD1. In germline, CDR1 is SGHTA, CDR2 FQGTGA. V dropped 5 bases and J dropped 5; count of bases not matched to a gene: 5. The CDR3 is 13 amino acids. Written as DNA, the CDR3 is TGTGCCAGCAGCCCGGGACAGACATATGGCTACACCTTC. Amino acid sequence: CASSPGQTYGYTF.

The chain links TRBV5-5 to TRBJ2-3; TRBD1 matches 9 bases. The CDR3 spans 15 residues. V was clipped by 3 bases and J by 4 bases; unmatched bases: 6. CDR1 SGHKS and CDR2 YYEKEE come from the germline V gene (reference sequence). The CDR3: CASSSGQGVADTQYF. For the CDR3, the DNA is TGTGCCAGCAGCTCGGGACAGGGTGTGGCAGATACGCAGTATTTT.

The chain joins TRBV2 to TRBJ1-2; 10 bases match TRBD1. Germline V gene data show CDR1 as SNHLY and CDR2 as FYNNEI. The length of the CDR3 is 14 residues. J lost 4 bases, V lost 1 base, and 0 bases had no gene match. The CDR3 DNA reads TGTGCCAGCAGTGAAGGGGACAGGGGCTATGGCTACACCTTC. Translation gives CASSEGDRGYGYTF.

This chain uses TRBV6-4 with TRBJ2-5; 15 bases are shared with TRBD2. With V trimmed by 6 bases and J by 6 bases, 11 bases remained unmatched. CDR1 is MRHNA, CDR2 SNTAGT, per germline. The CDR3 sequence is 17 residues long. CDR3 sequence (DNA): TGTGCCAGCAGATTTTTGCGGACTAGCGGGAGGGGTAAGACCCAGTACTTC. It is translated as CASRFLRTSGRGKTQYF.

The CDR3 reads CASSLSMGQMWDEQYF. In DNA, the CDR3 is TGCGCCAGCAGCTTGAGTATGGGACAGATGTGGGACGAGCAGTACTTC. The gene calls are TRBV5-1 and TRBJ2-7; TRBD1 matches 7 bases. Germline CDR1 SGHRS, CDR2 YFSETQ. The CDR3 consists of 16 residues. The junction had 12 bases not matched to a gene; V was cut back by 1 base and J by 5 bases.

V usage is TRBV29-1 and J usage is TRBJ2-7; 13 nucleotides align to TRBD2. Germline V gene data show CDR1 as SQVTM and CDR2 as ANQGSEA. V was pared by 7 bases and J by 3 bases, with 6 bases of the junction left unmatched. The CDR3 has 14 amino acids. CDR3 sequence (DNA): TGCAGCGCCACTAGCGGGAGGGCCAGCTACGAGCAGTACTTC. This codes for CSATSGRASYEQYF.

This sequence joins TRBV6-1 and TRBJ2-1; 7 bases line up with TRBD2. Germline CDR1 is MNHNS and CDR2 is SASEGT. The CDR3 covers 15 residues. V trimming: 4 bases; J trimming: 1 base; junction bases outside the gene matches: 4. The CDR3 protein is CASSVSGTSYNEQFF. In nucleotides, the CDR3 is TGTGCCAGCAGTGTAAGCGGGACGTCCTACAATGAGCAGTTCTTC.

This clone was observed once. The CDR3 loop reads CASSQTGGGYEQYF. The CDR3 coding sequence is TGTGCCAGCAGCCAGACAGGGGGTGGCTACGAGCAGTACTTC. V usage is TRBV6-5 and J usage is TRBJ2-7, with 9 bases lining up with TRBD1. The V segment lost 6 bases and the J segment 3 bases; nucleotides outside the gene matches: 6. In germline, CDR1 is MNHEY, CDR2 SVGAGI. CDR3 length equals 14 residues.

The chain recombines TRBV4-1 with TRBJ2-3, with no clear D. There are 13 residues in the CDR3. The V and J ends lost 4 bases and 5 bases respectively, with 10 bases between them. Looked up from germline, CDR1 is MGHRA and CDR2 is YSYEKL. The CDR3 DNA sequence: TGCGCCAGCAGCCCTTGGGTTGAAGATACGCAGTATTTT. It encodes CASSPWVEDTQYF.

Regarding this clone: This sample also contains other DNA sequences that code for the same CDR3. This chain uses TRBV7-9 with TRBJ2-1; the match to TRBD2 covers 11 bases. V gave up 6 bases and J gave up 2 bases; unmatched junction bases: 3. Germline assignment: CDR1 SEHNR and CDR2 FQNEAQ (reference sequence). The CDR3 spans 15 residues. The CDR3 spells CASSLLAGAYNEQFF. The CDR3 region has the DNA TGTGCCAGCAGTCTACTAGCGGGAGCCTACAATGAGCAGTTCTTC.

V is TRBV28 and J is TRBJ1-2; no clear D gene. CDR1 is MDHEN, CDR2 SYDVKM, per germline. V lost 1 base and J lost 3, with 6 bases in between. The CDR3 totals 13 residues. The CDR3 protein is CASSLYMDYGYTF. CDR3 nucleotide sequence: TGTGCCAGCAGTTTATATATGGACTATGGCTACACCTTC.

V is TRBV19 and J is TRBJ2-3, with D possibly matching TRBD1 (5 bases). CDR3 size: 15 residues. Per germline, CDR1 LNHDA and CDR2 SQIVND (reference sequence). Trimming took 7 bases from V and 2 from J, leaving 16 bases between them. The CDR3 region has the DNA TGTGCCAGTACGTCGTGGGGCCTTACCACAGATACGCAGTATTTT. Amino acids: CASTSWGLTTDTQYF.

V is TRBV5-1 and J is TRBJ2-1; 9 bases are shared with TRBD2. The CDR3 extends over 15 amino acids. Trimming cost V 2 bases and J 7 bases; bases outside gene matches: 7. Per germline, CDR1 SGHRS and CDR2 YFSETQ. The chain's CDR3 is CASSFGSGSGNEQFF. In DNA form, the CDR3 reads TGCGCCAGCAGCTTCGGTAGCGGGAGTGGGAATGAGCAGTTCTTC.

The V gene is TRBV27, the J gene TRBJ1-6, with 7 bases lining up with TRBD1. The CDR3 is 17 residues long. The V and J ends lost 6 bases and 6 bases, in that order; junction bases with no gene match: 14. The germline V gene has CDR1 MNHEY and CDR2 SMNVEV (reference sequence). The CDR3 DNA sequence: TGTGCCAGCAGGATAGGGACAGCCTATTCTATTAATTCACCCCTCCACTTT. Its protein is CASRIGTAYSINSPLHF.

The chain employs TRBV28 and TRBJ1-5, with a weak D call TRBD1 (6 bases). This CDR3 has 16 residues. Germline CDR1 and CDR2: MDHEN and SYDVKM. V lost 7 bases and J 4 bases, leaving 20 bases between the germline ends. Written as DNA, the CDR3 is TGTGCCAGCACGGGTATCGGGGGGCTGAGGAATCAGCCCCAGCATTTT. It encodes CASTGIGGLRNQPQHF.

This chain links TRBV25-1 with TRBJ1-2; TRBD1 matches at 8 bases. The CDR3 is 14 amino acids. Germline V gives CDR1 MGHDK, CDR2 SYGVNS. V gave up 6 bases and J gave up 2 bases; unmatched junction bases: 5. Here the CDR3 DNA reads TGTGCCAGCAGCAGACAGGGGCTAAACTATGGCTACACCTTC. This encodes CASSRQGLNYGYTF.

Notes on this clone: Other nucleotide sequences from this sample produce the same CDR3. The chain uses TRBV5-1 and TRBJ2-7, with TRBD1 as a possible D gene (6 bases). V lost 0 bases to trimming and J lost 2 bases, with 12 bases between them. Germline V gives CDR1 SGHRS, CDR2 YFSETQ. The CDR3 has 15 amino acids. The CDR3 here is CASSLGGQGTYEQYF. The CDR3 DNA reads TGCGCCAGCAGCTTGGGGGGACAAGGGACCTACGAGCAGTACTTC. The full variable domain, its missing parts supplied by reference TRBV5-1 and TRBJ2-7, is KAGVTQTPRYLIKTRGQQVTLSCSPISGHRSVSWYQQTPGQGLQFLFEYFSETQRNKGNFPGRFSGRQFSNSRSEMNVSTLELGDSALYLCASSLGGQGTYEQYFGPGTRLTVT.

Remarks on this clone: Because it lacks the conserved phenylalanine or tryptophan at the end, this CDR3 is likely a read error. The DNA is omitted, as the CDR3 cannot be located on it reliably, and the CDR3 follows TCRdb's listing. CDR3 sequence: CASSIGADTPISSV. The rearrangement joins TRBV19 to TRBJ1-2; TRBD1, the table's D call, was not compared with the DNA. The CDR3 region is 14 residues in length, termini included. Germline V gene lookup returns CDR1 LNHDA and CDR2 SQIVND (reference sequence).

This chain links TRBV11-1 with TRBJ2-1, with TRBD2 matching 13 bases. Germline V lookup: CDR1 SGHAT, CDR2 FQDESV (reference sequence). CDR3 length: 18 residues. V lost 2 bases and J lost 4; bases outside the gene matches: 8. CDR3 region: CASSLRLTSGRGYNEQFF. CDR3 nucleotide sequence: TGTGCCAGCAGCTTAAGATTAACTAGCGGGAGGGGGTACAATGAGCAGTTCTTC.

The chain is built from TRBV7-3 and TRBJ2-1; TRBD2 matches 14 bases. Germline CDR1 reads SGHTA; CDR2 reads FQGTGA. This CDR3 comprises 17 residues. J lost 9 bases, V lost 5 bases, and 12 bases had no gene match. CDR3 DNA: TGTGCCAGCAGCCCAGGAGGGACTAGCGGGAGAATAGGTGAGCAGTTCTTC. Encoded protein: CASSPGGTSGRIGEQFF. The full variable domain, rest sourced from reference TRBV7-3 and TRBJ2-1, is GAGVSQTPSNKVTEKGKYVELRCDPISGHTALYWYRQSLGQGPEFLIYFQGTGAADDSGLPNDRFFAVRPEGSVSTLKIQRTERGDSAVYLCASSPGGTSGRIGEQFFGPGTRLTVL.

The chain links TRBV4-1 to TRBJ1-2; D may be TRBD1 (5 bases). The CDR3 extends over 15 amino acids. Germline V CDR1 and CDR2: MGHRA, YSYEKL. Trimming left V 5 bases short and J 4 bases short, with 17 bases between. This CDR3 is CASSTPGASSYGYTF. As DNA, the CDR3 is TGCGCCAGCAGCACCCCCGGGGCTAGTAGCTATGGCTACACCTTC.

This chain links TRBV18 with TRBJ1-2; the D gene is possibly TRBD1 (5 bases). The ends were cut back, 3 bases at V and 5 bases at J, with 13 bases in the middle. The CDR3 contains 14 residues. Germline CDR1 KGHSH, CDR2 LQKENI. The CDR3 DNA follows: TGTGCCAGCTCACCCGGGGCAGTCTTTTATGGCTACACCTTC. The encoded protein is CASSPGAVFYGYTF.

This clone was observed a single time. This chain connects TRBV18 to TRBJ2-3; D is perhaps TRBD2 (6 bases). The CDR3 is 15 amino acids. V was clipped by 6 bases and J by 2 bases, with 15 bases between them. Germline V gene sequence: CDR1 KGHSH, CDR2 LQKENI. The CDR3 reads CASSRSSGDTDTQYF. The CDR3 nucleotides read TGTGCCAGCTCGCGTTCCTCGGGGGACACAGATACGCAGTATTTT.

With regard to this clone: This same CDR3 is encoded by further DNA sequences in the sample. CDR3 region: CASSSQGASYEQYF. CDR3 DNA: TGCGCCAGCAGCTCACAGGGGGCGTCATACGAGCAGTACTTC. V usage is TRBV5-1 and J usage is TRBJ2-7; 9 bases agree with TRBD1. The CDR3 has 14 amino acids. Trimming took 3 bases from V and 4 from J; bases not matched to a gene: 5. Per the germline V gene, CDR1 is SGHRS and CDR2 is YFSETQ. Using reference TRBV5-1 and TRBJ2-7 for the parts outside the CDR3, the full variable domain is KAGVTQTPRYLIKTRGQQVTLSCSPISGHRSVSWYQQTPGQGLQFLFEYFSETQRNKGNFPGRFSGRQFSNSRSEMNVSTLELGDSALYLCASSSQGASYEQYFGPGTRLTVT.

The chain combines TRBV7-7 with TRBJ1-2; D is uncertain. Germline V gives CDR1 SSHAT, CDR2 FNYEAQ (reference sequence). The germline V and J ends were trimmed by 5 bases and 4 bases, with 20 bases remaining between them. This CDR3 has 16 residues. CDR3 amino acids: CASSPDAPETVYGYTF. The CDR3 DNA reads TGTGCCAGCAGCCCCGATGCCCCTGAGACTGTCTATGGCTACACCTTC.

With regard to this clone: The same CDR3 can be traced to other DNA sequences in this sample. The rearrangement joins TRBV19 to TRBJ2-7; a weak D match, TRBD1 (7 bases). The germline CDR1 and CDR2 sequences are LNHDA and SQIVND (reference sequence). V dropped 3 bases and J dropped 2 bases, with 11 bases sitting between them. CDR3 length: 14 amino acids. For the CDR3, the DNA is TGTGCCAGTAGTATTGGCAGGGGGGCCTACGAGCAGTACTTC. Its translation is CASSIGRGAYEQYF.

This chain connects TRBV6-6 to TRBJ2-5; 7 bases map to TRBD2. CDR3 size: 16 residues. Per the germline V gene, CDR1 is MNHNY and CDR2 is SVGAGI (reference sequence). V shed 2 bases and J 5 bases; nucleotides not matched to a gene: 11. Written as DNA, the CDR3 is TGTGCCAGCAGTTACCTCGGGGCGCGGGGAGGGGAGACCCAGTACTTC. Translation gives CASSYLGARGGETQYF.

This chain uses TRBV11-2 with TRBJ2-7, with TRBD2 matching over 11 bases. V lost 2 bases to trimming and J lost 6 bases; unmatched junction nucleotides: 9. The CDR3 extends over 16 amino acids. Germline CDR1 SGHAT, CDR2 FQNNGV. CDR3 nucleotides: TGTGCCAGCAGCTTACAACGGACTAGCGGGCCGAGCGAGCAGTACTTC. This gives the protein CASSLQRTSGPSEQYF.

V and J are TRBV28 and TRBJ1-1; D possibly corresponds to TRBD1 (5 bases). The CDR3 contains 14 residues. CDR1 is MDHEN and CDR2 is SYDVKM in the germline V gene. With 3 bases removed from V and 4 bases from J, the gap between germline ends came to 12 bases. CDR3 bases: TGTGCCAGCAGTTTCTGGGCAGGGAGCACTGAAGCTTTCTTT. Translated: CASSFWAGSTEAFF.

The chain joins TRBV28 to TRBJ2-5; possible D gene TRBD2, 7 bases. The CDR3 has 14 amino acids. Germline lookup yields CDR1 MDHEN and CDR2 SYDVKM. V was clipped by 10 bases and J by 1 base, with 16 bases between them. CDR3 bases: TGTGCCACACGGGGGGCAAAGGGCCAAGAGACCCAGTACTTC. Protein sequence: CATRGAKGQETQYF.